A single T cell receptor beta chain is shown here with its context. The antigen is undetermined. This sample stems from a study of regulatory T cells in long-lasting Graves disease. Study-level points and caveats: Newly diagnosed disease favored TRBV20-1 and TRBJ2-1 over persistent disease.

The CDR3 has 18 amino acids. Trimming took 3 bases from V and 2 from J; bases not matched to a gene: 5. Germline V lookup: CDR1 LNHNV, CDR2 YYDKDF (reference sequence). Arm-PCR of CDR3 regions and iRepertoire HTBI primers were the basis on which TCR beta libraries were built. Each CDR3 protein gets one entry after TCRdb re-called the multiplex PCR reads with MiXCR. The data contain some 490,000 distinct CDR3 sequences, 12% of them singletons. Described time point: newly diagnosed GD, antithyroid drugs for less than 3 months. PBMC RNA served as the TCR library source. Graves' disease diagnosis relied on American Thyroid Association guidelines. The same data also went into a second study, on T cells in Graves' hyperthyroidism and ophthalmopathy. As that report states: During a first-round RT-PCR of the TCR CDR3, the HTBI primer set was used. Separating ophthalmopathy from stable hyperthyroidism was achieved by a 13 V-J model.

The starting material was peripheral blood mononuclear cells (PBMCs), obtained at new diagnosis, from a patient treated with antithyroid drugs. This rearrangement joins TRBV15 to TRBJ2-6; 12 bases map to TRBD1. The TCR comes from a woman aged 30 to 39 with Graves disease. The CDR3 DNA follows: TGTGCCACCAGCAGGGGACAGGGGGCGGATGCTGGGGCCAACGTCCTGACTTTC. It is translated as CATSRGQGADAGANVLTF.